This T cell receptor (beta chain) came from a study of T cell responses to AZD1222 COVID-19 vaccine. Study-level points and caveats: Clonal diversity was possibly underestimated; the donors were predominantly white British and more often female. Seropositive AZD1222 recipients at baseline numbered only six or seven.

Only in-frame clones appear in the TCRdb table, and some are missing; sequencing was by immunoSEQ multiplex PCR. Among fewer than 110,000 clones, about 90% were seen once, and the ten largest hold 15% to 20%. CDR3 length: 15 amino acids. Germline V CDR1 and CDR2: SGHRS, YFSETQ. Trimming removed 0 bases from V and 0 bases from J, with 7 bases in between. For this clone: As yet, its antigen is unknown.

The sample was peripheral blood, taken on day 0 of AZD1222 vaccination. The chain links TRBV5-1 to TRBJ2-1, with a tentative D call TRBD1 (5 bases). The TCR sequence derives from an adult in good health. CDR3 sequence (DNA): TGCGCCAGCAGCTTGGAAGGGGCCTCCTACAATGAGCAGTTCTTC. Protein: CASSLEGASYNEQFF.